One and the same sample provided the 31 T cell receptor beta chains below, sequenced in a study of T-cell reconstitution after alpha-beta-depleted transplantation in children. Construction of the TCRbeta library involved unique molecular identifiers. One entry per CDR3 protein, called by TCRdb with MiXCR from the PCR reads. The sample yields 420,000 or so distinct CDR3 sequences, about 11% seen once. The sequenced sample was PBMCs from the stem cell graft donor, obtained from the stem cell graft. All receptors derive from a human donor who donated a stem cell graft to a child with acute myeloid leukemia.

This clonotype was counted between two and nine times. The chain uses TRBV27 and TRBJ2-6; D perhaps matches TRBD1 (5 bases). CDR1 is MNHEY, CDR2 SMNVEV, per germline (reference sequence). V gave up 4 bases and J gave up 5 bases, with 6 bases separating them. The CDR3 extends over 13 amino acids. The CDR3 bases are TGTGCCAGCAGTTCAGGGTGGGCCAACGTCCTGACTTTC. Its translation: CASSSGWANVLTF.

The chain recombines TRBV5-1 with TRBJ2-2; D unresolved. This CDR3 has 14 amino acids. Germline values: CDR1 SGHRS, CDR2 YFSETQ. V shed 7 bases and J shed 4 bases, with 14 bases lying between them. Here the CDR3 DNA reads TGCGCCAGCGCTCAAGACAAGTCCACCGGGGAGCTGTTTTTT. Protein: CASAQDKSTGELFF.

This clonotype has only a few counts. The J gene is TRBJ2-1, the V gene TRBV27; 9 bases match TRBD2. The CDR3 covers 14 residues. The germline V gene encodes CDR1 MNHEY and CDR2 SMNVEV (reference sequence). Germline trimming cut 3 bases from V and 6 bases from J; bases unmatched to any gene: 3. DNA for the CDR3: TGTGCCAGCAGTTTTGGACTAGCGTTCAATGAGCAGTTCTTC. Protein product: CASSFGLAFNEQFF.

In this sample, this clonotype turned up many times. The chain has TRBV20-1 and TRBJ2-7; D unclear. The germline V gene has CDR1 DFQATT and CDR2 SNEGSKA (reference sequence). The CDR3 spans 13 residues. The V gene lost 1 base and the J gene lost 2 bases, with 9 bases spanning the gap. The CDR3 region is CSARGGIAYEQYF. The CDR3 region has the DNA TGCAGTGCTAGAGGGGGAATCGCCTACGAGCAGTACTTC.

This clonotype was observed at least ten times. The gene calls are TRBV12-3 or TRBV12-4 and TRBJ2-7; D remains unclear. Trimming stripped 2 bases from V and 3 bases from J, with 5 bases between. The CDR3 totals 12 residues. The CDR3: CASSLSVYEQYF. The CDR3 nucleotides read TGTGCCAGCAGTTTATCCGTCTACGAGCAGTACTTC.

This clonotype appeared a few times. The rearrangement links TRBV6-2 or TRBV6-3 to TRBJ2-5; D is uncertain. Germline CDR1 reads MNHEY; CDR2 reads SVGEGT. V was pared by 5 bases and J by 2 bases, with 9 bases between. This CDR3 has 13 amino acids. For the CDR3, the DNA is TGTGCCAGCAGTGTGCTCCCTCAAGAGACCCAGTACTTC. It is translated as CASSVLPQETQYF.

The chain employs TRBV29-1 and TRBJ2-7; the match to TRBD1 covers 8 bases. The germline CDR1 and CDR2 sequences are SQVTM and ANQGSEA. This CDR3 has 14 residues. V was clipped by 7 bases and J by 6 bases; unmatched bases: 14. This CDR3 is CSARTGTGSREQYF. In DNA form, the CDR3 reads TGCAGCGCGAGGACCGGGACAGGCTCTCGCGAGCAGTACTTC.

Points on this clonotype: One junction end does not reproduce the germline sequence, and a read error may be involved. This chain connects TRBV20-1 to TRBJ1-6; a possible D gene is TRBD1 (6 bases). The CDR3 totals 17 residues. Per germline, CDR1 DFQATT and CDR2 SNEGSKA (reference sequence). The CDR3 spells CCASPLTQGRGKSPLHF. The CDR3 nucleotides are TGCTGTGCTAGCCCCTTGACCCAAGGCAGGGGCAAGTCACCCCTCCACTTT.

This clonotype came up a few times. The chain carries TRBV18 and TRBJ2-1; 8 nucleotides line up with TRBD1. Germline trimming cut 4 bases from V and 5 bases from J; bases unmatched to any gene: 4. The CDR3 length is 14 residues. Germline CDR1 and CDR2: KGHSH and LQKENI. For the CDR3, the DNA is TGTGCCAGCTCACGACTGACAGGGGACAATGAGCAGTTCTTC. It encodes CASSRLTGDNEQFF.

This clonotype was detected only a few times. The chain joins TRBV20-1 to TRBJ1-2, with D uncertain. Trimming cost V 5 bases and J 6 bases, with 16 bases left between them. The CDR3 covers 13 residues. Germline V gene sequence: CDR1 DFQATT, CDR2 SNEGSKA (reference sequence). CDR3 residues: CSARGGKLDGYTF. The CDR3, as DNA: TGCAGTGCTCGGGGAGGGAAGCTTGATGGCTACACCTTC.

The genes are TRBV6-5 and TRBJ2-3; possible D gene TRBD1, 6 bases. CDR1 and CDR2 from the germline V gene are MNHEY and SVGAGI. The germline V and J ends were trimmed by 0 bases and 1 base, with 14 bases remaining between them. CDR3 length: 17 amino acids. The CDR3 reads CASSYSRQVQGTDTQYF. The CDR3, as DNA: TGTGCCAGCAGTTACTCGAGACAGGTCCAAGGCACAGATACGCAGTATTTT.

This clonotype was detected only a few times. The chain carries TRBV12-3 or TRBV12-4 and TRBJ1-5, with 8 positions matching TRBD1. J gave up 5 bases and V 3 bases, and 6 bases lay outside the gene matches. The CDR3 is made up of 15 amino acids. The CDR3 nucleotides read TGTGCCAGCAGTTTCGGTGACAGGGGTGATCAGCCCCAGCATTTT. It yields the protein CASSFGDRGDQPQHF.

This clonotype was seen more than once but under ten times. The chain uses TRBV5-4 and TRBJ1-6; D gene unclear. The length of the CDR3 is 14 residues. Trimming shortened V by 0 bases and J by 3 bases, and 4 bases separated the two germline ends. CDR1 and CDR2 (germline): SGHNT, YYREEE (reference sequence). CDR3 sequence (DNA): TGTGCCAGCAGCTTGGGAATCTATAATTCACCCCTCCACTTT. Its protein product is CASSLGIYNSPLHF.

This clonotype showed up just a few times. V and J are TRBV6-2 or TRBV6-3 and TRBJ1-5; 10 nucleotides match TRBD1. In germline, CDR1 is MNHEY, CDR2 SVGEGT. This CDR3 has 15 amino acids. The V segment lost 5 bases and the J segment 7 bases; nucleotides outside the gene matches: 8. The CDR3 nucleotides are TGTGCCAGCAGTAACCGGGACAGGGGTCGCCAGCCCCAGCATTTT. This gives the protein CASSNRDRGRQPQHF.

The chain combines TRBV7-6 with TRBJ2-5; D may be TRBD2 (6 bases). V was trimmed by 5 bases and J by 3 bases, leaving 19 bases between them. The CDR3 loop spans 16 amino acids. Germline-derived CDR1 and CDR2 are SGHVS and FNYEAQ. CDR3 coding DNA: TGTGCCAGCAGCGTCGGTGGAGTGTGGGGGGAAGAGACCCAGTACTTC. This gives the protein CASSVGGVWGEETQYF.

With respect to this clonotype: Mismatch with germline at one junction end may stem from a read error. V is TRBV7-9 and J is TRBJ2-3; the D is unclear. CDR1 is SEHNR and CDR2 is FQNEAQ in the germline V gene (reference sequence). CDR3 size: 17 residues. As DNA, the CDR3 is TGTGCCAGCAGCACCTTGGGCGGCGGAAAAAGCATAGATACGCAGTATTTT. Its translation: CASSTLGGGKSIDTQYF. The complete variable domain, with remaining parts taken from reference TRBV7-9 and TRBJ2-3, reads DTGVSQNPRHKITKRGQNVTFRCDPISEHNRLYWYRQTLGQGPEFLTYFQNEAQLEKSRLLSDRFSAERPKGSFSTLEIQRTEQGDSAMYLCASSTLGGGKSIDTQYFGPGTRLTVL.

This clonotype was seen ten or more times. The chain has TRBV2 and TRBJ2-2, with D possibly TRBD1 on 5 matching bases. The CDR3 loop spans 15 amino acids. Trimming shortened V by 6 bases and J by 4 bases, and 15 bases separated the two germline ends. CDR1 and CDR2 from the germline V gene are SNHLY and FYNNEI. CDR3: CASSDTGIRTGELFF. DNA of the CDR3: TGTGCCAGCAGCGACACAGGCATCCGCACCGGGGAGCTGTTTTTT.

The table lists this clonotype with a few counts. The gene calls are TRBV11-2 and TRBJ1-6; possible D gene TRBD1, 5 bases. V lost 5 bases and J lost 3, with 23 bases in between. The germline gives CDR1 SGHAT, CDR2 FQNNGV. CDR3 size: 19 residues. CDR3 in amino acids: CASSPHSWGGVDYNSPLHF. The CDR3, as DNA: TGTGCCAGCAGCCCCCATTCTTGGGGAGGGGTAGACTATAATTCACCCCTCCACTTT.

This chain uses TRBV6-1 with TRBJ2-1; a weak D match, TRBD1 (6 bases). The V end lost 6 bases, the J end lost 0 bases, and 12 bases lay between the germline ends. The germline V gene encodes CDR1 MNHNS and CDR2 SASEGT. The CDR3 has 15 amino acids. The CDR3 here is CASSFKGDSYNEQFF. The CDR3 DNA sequence: TGTGCCAGCAGCTTCAAGGGGGACTCCTACAATGAGCAGTTCTTC.

V and J are TRBV4-3 and TRBJ2-7, with D unclear. The CDR3 spans 15 residues. V gave up 0 bases and J gave up 1 base, with 10 bases separating them. The germline V gene encodes CDR1 LGHNA and CDR2 YSLEER. The CDR3 is CASSQDQPPSYEQYF. The CDR3 coding sequence is TGCGCCAGCAGCCAAGACCAGCCGCCTTCCTACGAGCAGTACTTC.

There are a few counts of this clonotype. The chain recombines TRBV3-1 with TRBJ2-1, with D perhaps TRBD2 (5 bases). The germline gives CDR1 LGHDT, CDR2 YNNKEL (reference sequence). This CDR3 comprises 14 residues. With 1 base removed from V and 7 bases from J, the gap between germline ends came to 11 bases. Here the CDR3 DNA reads TGTGCCAGCAGCCAAGGAGGACTTGTGAATGAGCAGTTCTTC. Protein: CASSQGGLVNEQFF.

V gene TRBV23-1 combines with J gene TRBJ1-4; possible D gene TRBD1, 6 bases. TRBV23-1 has ORF status, its function being uncertain. The CDR3 is made up of 19 amino acids. V lost 4 bases and J 9 bases, leaving 30 bases between the germline ends. The CDR3 coding sequence is TGCGCCAGCAGTCCCCCTCGGGGGGGCGCGCATCCGGGGGGCCAAAAACTGTTTTTT. The encoded protein is CASSPPRGGAHPGGQKLFF.

Comments on this clonotype: This may be a read error, as it is one base from a much larger clone. The chain couples TRBV9 to TRBJ2-1; 8 bases align to TRBD2. There are 14 residues in the CDR3. The J segment lost 6 bases and the V segment lost 3 bases, leaving 5 bases of the junction unmatched. Germline CDR1 SGDLS, CDR2 YYNGEE. The CDR3 nucleotides are TGTGCCAGCAGCGAGGGGACTAGTCTCAATGAGCAGTTCTTC. Translating gives CASSEGTSLNEQFF. Filled out from reference TRBV9 and TRBJ2-1, the complete variable domain reads DSGVTQTPKHLITATGQRVTLRCSPRSGDLSVYWYQQSLDQGLQFLIQYYNGEERAKGNILERFSAQQFPDLHSELNLSSLELGDSALYFCASSEGTSLNEQFFGPGTRLTVL.

This clonotype was counted only a few times. The genes are TRBV20-1 and TRBJ2-1, with a possible D match to TRBD2 (6 bases). This CDR3 spans 15 amino acids. Trimming pared 4 bases from V and 0 bases from J, leaving 13 bases between. Germline assignment: CDR1 DFQATT and CDR2 SNEGSKA (reference sequence). The CDR3 here is CSANSGGSSYNEQFF. In DNA form, the CDR3 reads TGCAGTGCTAATAGCGGAGGAAGCTCCTACAATGAGCAGTTCTTC.

J is TRBJ2-1 and V is TRBV20-1; D not certain. The CDR3 is made up of 11 amino acids. Trimming took 1 base from V and 11 from J, leaving 9 bases between them. Germline V gives CDR1 DFQATT, CDR2 SNEGSKA (reference sequence). The CDR3 here is CSARGPSKQFF. The DNA for the CDR3 is TGCAGTGCTAGAGGCCCCTCCAAGCAGTTCTTC.

This clonotype was observed many times. This chain joins TRBV12-3 or TRBV12-4 and TRBJ2-7, with D unresolved. The CDR3 loop spans 13 amino acids. Between the trimmed V and J ends, which lost 6 bases and 0 bases, there was a span of 9 bases. CDR3 region: CASSRSGSYEQYF. The CDR3 bases are TGTGCCAGCAGCCGGAGTGGCTCCTACGAGCAGTACTTC.

This clonotype occurred a few times. The J gene is TRBJ2-1, the V gene TRBV20-1, with D perhaps assigned TRBD1 or TRBD2 (6 bases each). Germline assignment: CDR1 DFQATT and CDR2 SNEGSKA (reference sequence). This CDR3 comprises 15 residues. V gave up 6 bases and J gave up 0 bases, with 15 bases separating them. The DNA for the CDR3 is TGCAGTGCGGCACGGAGGGGGAGCTCCTACAATGAGCAGTTCTTC. Translated: CSAARRGSSYNEQFF.

The V and J genes are TRBV2 and TRBJ1-1; a weak D match, TRBD1 (5 bases). Trimming removed 6 bases from V and 8 bases from J, with 10 bases in between. The CDR3 length is 11 residues. Germline V gives CDR1 SNHLY, CDR2 FYNNEI. CDR3 nucleotides: TGTGCCAGCAGCCGGGGGATAGAAGCTTTCTTT. Protein product: CASSRGIEAFF.

There are a few counts of this clonotype. The rearrangement joins TRBV4-2 to TRBJ1-2; 8 bases are shared with TRBD1. Germline CDR1 LGHNA, CDR2 YNFKEQ. V dropped 0 bases and J dropped 3; count of bases not matched to a gene: 6. The CDR3 loop spans 16 amino acids. CDR3 nucleotides: TGTGCCAGCAGCCAAGATCTGGCAGGGGGCCACTATGGCTACACCTTC. It translates to CASSQDLAGGHYGYTF.

The V and J genes are TRBV4-2 and TRBJ2-5, with 8 bases fitting TRBD1. The CDR3 covers 15 residues. V shed 1 base, J shed 4 bases, and the junction held 5 bases outside the gene matches. Germline-derived CDR1 and CDR2 are LGHNA and YNFKEQ. DNA for the CDR3: TGTGCCAGCAGCCAAGCGGACAGGGAAGGAGAGACCCAGTACTTC. Its protein product is CASSQADREGETQYF.

The V and J genes are TRBV11-2 and TRBJ2-1, with 11 bases matching TRBD2. V trimming: 0 bases; J trimming: 0 bases; junction bases outside the gene matches: 13. Per the germline V gene, CDR1 is SGHAT and CDR2 is FQNNGV. The CDR3 is made up of 21 amino acids. DNA for the CDR3: TGTGCCAGCAGCTTAGATTGGCTAGCGGGAGGTCCAGGGTTCTCCTACAATGAGCAGTTCTTC. This sequence encodes CASSLDWLAGGPGFSYNEQFF.